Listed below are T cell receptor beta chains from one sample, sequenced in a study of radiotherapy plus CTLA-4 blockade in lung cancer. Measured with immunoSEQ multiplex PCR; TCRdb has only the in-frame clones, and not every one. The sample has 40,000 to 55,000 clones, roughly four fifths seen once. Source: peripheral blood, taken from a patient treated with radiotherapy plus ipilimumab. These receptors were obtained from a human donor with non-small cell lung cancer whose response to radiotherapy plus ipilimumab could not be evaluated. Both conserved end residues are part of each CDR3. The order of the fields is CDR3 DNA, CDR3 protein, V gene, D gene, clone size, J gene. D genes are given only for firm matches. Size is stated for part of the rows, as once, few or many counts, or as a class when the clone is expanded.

TGTGCCAGCAGCTTAGATGGGGGGACAGGAGGGAATTCACCCCTCCACTTT | CASSLDGGTGGNSPLHF | TRBV7-2 | TRBD1 | NA | TRBJ1-6
TGTGCCAGCACCCATTTGAACACTGAAGCTTTCTTT | CASTHLNTEAFF | TRBV7-2 | NA | few | TRBJ1-1
TGTGCCAGCAGTGGTCGAGCGGGAGGAGGCACAGATACGCAGTATTTT | CASSGRAGGGTDTQYF | TRBV6-4 | TRBD2 | NA | TRBJ2-3
TGTGCCAGCAGCTTACAGGCAGCTATAGCCAAAAACATTCAGTACTTC | CASSLQAAIAKNIQYF | TRBV7-2 | NA | NA | TRBJ2-4
TGCAGCGCCGTGGGGCGGATGTCCTACAATGAGCAGTTCTTC | CSAVGRMSYNEQFF | TRBV29-1 | NA | NA | TRBJ2-1
TGTGCCAGCTCCCTTCCTTTGAACACTGAAGCTTTCTTT | CASSLPLNTEAFF | TRBV18 | NA | NA | TRBJ1-1
TGTGCCATCAGCACACGGGACTCCCCTCACAATGAGCAGTTCTTC | CAISTRDSPHNEQFF | TRBV10-3 | NA | NA | TRBJ2-1
TGTGCCAGCAGTGAGGGACTAAATGAGCAGTTCTTC | CASSEGLNEQFF | TRBV25-1 | TRBD2 | NA | TRBJ2-1
TGTGCCAGCACCGGGACACAAGTAAATCAGCCCCAGCATTTT | CASTGTQVNQPQHF | TRBV2 | NA | NA | TRBJ1-5
TGTGCCAGTGGGGTCGCGGGTTGGAACACTGAAGCTTTCTTT | CASGVAGWNTEAFF | TRBV19 | NA | NA | TRBJ1-1
TGTGCCAGCAGTTTTGGAAATAGACAGTCCGTGTACTTC | CASSFGNRQSVYF | TRBV28 | NA | few | TRBJ2-7
TGCGCCAGCAGCCTTCAAAGCGGGGGGGAGGATACGCAGTATTTT | CASSLQSGGEDTQYF | TRBV4-3 | TRBD2 | NA | TRBJ2-3
TGCGCCAGCAGCCCAGACCCGACACCTTACAATGAGCAGTTCTTC | CASSPDPTPYNEQFF | TRBV5-1 | NA | NA | TRBJ2-1
TGTGCCAGCAGCTTAGGGAGGAGCGGGGTCAACACAGATACGCAGTATTTT | CASSLGRSGVNTDTQYF | TRBV7-6 | TRBD2 | once | TRBJ2-3
TGTGCCAGCAGCTTGGCCAGGGAGGCAGCCGAGCAGTACTTC | CASSLAREAAEQYF | TRBV7-6 | NA | NA | TRBJ2-7
TGTGCCAGCAGCCAGTGGGGAGACAGGGGCTACGAGCAGTACTTC | CASSQWGDRGYEQYF | TRBV14 | TRBD1 | few | TRBJ2-7
TGTGCCAGCAGCTTAGTCCGGTCCCGTAGCAATCAGCCCCAGCATTTT | CASSLVRSRSNQPQHF | TRBV7-8 | NA | NA | TRBJ1-5